This passage covers 9 T cell receptor beta chains from one sample sequenced in a study of cytomegalovirus exposure and HLA in healthy donors. TCRdb's table, derived via immunoSEQ multiplex PCR, lists solely in-frame clones and lacks some. The data contain more than 95,000 clones, about 96% of them seen just once; the ten biggest clones take up less than 2%. Sequencing was performed on PBMCs. Receptors originate from a man aged 18 to 29 in good health and CMV-seronegative.

The chain recombines TRBV30 with TRBJ2-1, with 9 bases lining up with TRBD2. The CDR3 contains 15 residues. V shed 1 base and J 2 bases; nucleotides not matched to a gene: 3. Per the germline V gene, CDR1 is GTSNPN and CDR2 is SVGIG (reference sequence). CDR3 in amino acids: CAWSDTSGPYNEQFF. The CDR3 bases are TGTGCCTGGAGTGACACTAGCGGGCCCTACAATGAGCAGTTCTTC. Full variable domain (outside the CDR3, taken from reference TRBV30 and TRBJ2-1): SQTIHQWPATLVQPVGSPLSLECTVEGTSNPNLYWYRQAAGRGLQLLFYSVGIGQISSEVPQNLSASRPQDRQFILSSKKLLLSDSGFYLCAWSDTSGPYNEQFFGPGTRLTVL.

V gene TRBV28 combines with J gene TRBJ2-1; weak D call: TRBD2 (7 bases). This CDR3 region has 14 residues. Germline assignment: CDR1 MDHEN and CDR2 SYDVKM. With 1 base removed from V and 7 bases from J, the gap between germline ends came to 11 bases. CDR3 protein: CASSLYREGNEQFF. DNA for the CDR3: TGTGCCAGCAGTTTATACAGGGAGGGTAATGAGCAGTTCTTC.

The chain couples TRBV28 to TRBJ2-7; TRBD2 agrees at 11 bases. The CDR3 is 18 residues long. V trimming: 5 bases; J trimming: 0 bases; junction bases outside the gene matches: 12. Per germline, CDR1 MDHEN and CDR2 SYDVKM. The CDR3 reads CASSPLRTSGLSSYEQYF. The CDR3 DNA is TGTGCCAGCAGTCCTCTGCGGACTAGCGGGCTGAGCTCCTACGAGCAGTACTTC.

CDR3 protein: CASSLFLKGQGEGGYTF. CDR3 bases: TGTGCCAGCAGCTTGTTTTTAAAGGGACAGGGGGAGGGTGGCTACACCTTC. J is TRBJ1-2 and V is TRBV13, with 11 bases fitting TRBD1. The germline V gene has CDR1 PRHDT and CDR2 FYEKMQ (reference sequence). V lost 3 bases, J lost 7 bases, and 13 bases stayed unmatched. The CDR3 is made up of 17 amino acids.

The chain recombines TRBV9 with TRBJ2-1; D possibly corresponds to TRBD2 (5 bases). V lost 3 bases, J lost 10 bases, and 17 bases lay in between. There are 14 residues in the CDR3. In germline, CDR1 is SGDLS, CDR2 YYNGEE. The CDR3 bases are TGTGCCAGCAGCGAACTAGGTACGGGTAAGGAGCAGTTCTTC. Residues: CASSELGTGKEQFF. The full variable domain, its missing parts supplied by reference TRBV9 and TRBJ2-1, is DSGVTQTPKHLITATGQRVTLRCSPRSGDLSVYWYQQSLDQGLQFLIQYYNGEERAKGNILERFSAQQFPDLHSELNLSSLELGDSALYFCASSELGTGKEQFFGPGTRLTVL.

This clone appeared a single time. The V gene is TRBV4-1, the J gene TRBJ2-3; 8 bases align to TRBD1. The CDR3 totals 15 residues. V gave up 3 bases and J gave up 5 bases; unmatched junction bases: 7. The V gene's germline CDR1 is MGHRA and CDR2 YSYEKL. This CDR3 is CASSQTGVRRDTQYF. In DNA, the CDR3 is TGCGCCAGCAGCCAGACAGGGGTCCGCCGAGATACGCAGTATTTT.

The chain couples TRBV18 to TRBJ1-4; 9 positions match TRBD1. This CDR3 is built from 15 residues. Losses at the gene ends were 3 bases for V and 6 bases for J; bases not matched to a gene: 5. Germline V gives CDR1 KGHSH, CDR2 LQKENI. CDR3 residues: CASSPQTGGHEKLFF. The CDR3 nucleotides read TGTGCCAGCTCACCTCAGACAGGGGGTCATGAAAAACTGTTTTTT.

Only one count was recorded for this clone. V gene TRBV27 combines with J gene TRBJ2-3; 7 bases are shared with TRBD2. Germline V CDR1 and CDR2: MNHEY, SMNVEV (reference sequence). Trimming cost V 4 bases and J 3 bases; bases outside gene matches: 7. This CDR3 contains 15 residues. The DNA of the CDR3 is TGTGCCAGCAGTTCCGGCGGGAGAGCGACAGATACGCAGTATTTT. As protein: CASSSGGRATDTQYF.

V is TRBV7-8 and J is TRBJ2-7; 9 bases match TRBD1. Germline CDR1 is SGHVS and CDR2 is FQNEAQ. This CDR3 has 16 residues. The ends lost 4 bases at V and 3 bases at J; junction bases unmatched: 10. CDR3 residues: CASSYSHRDRDYEQYF. For the CDR3, the DNA is TGTGCCAGCAGCTATAGCCATAGGGACAGGGACTACGAGCAGTACTTC. Variable domain in full (rest from reference TRBV7-8 and TRBJ2-7): GAGVSQSPRYKVAKRGQDVALRCDPISGHVSLFWYQQALGQGPEFLTYFQNEAQLDKSGLPSDRFFAERPEGSVSTLKIQRTQQEDSAVYLCASSYSHRDRDYEQYFGPGTRLTVT.